This is a list of T cell receptor beta chains from one sample in a study of blood T cell repertoires in COVID-19. The method was immunoSEQ multiplex PCR; TCRdb's version includes in-frame clones alone and lacks a portion of them. The data hold around 180,000 clones, with 70% to 85% observed a single time. Sample: peripheral blood. The receptor source for this set is a woman aged 25 to 39 with acute or convalescent COVID-19. Each CDR3 is given without its conserved first and last residue.

j_call: TRBJ2-5; v_call: TRBV5-8; cdr3_aa: ASSFARTISRETQY
j_call: TRBJ2-5; v_call: TRBV5-1; cdr3_aa: ASSWRGSQETQY
j_call: TRBJ2-1; v_call: TRBV7-6; cdr3_aa: ASSRITGGGNLNNEQF
j_call: TRBJ1-6; v_call: TRBV19; cdr3_aa: ASSIQTGQGSGTSPLH
j_call: TRBJ1-5; v_call: TRBV7-9; cdr3_aa: ASSLAWQNSNQPQH
j_call: TRBJ1-2; v_call: TRBV4-2; cdr3_aa: ASSQEGQNYGYT
j_call: TRBJ2-2; v_call: TRBV11-3; cdr3_aa: ASTYGQGSNTGELF
j_call: TRBJ2-5; v_call: TRBV28; cdr3_aa: ASSRQLQETQY
j_call: TRBJ2-6; v_call: TRBV7-2; cdr3_aa: ASSFTRGGANVLT
j_call: TRBJ2-3; v_call: TRBV3-1/TRBV3-2; cdr3_aa: ASSHGAGSTDTQY
j_call: TRBJ2-1; v_call: TRBV20-1; cdr3_aa: SAEGLAGHF
j_call: TRBJ2-7; v_call: TRBV19; cdr3_aa: ASSMGGQAYEQY
j_call: TRBJ1-5; v_call: TRBV4-2; cdr3_aa: ASSQDGQGEQPQH
j_call: TRBJ1-4; v_call: TRBV5-1; cdr3_aa: ASSLDGGAGEKLF
j_call: TRBJ2-5; v_call: TRBV9; cdr3_aa: ASSPTGLQETQY
j_call: TRBJ1-1; v_call: TRBV5-1; cdr3_aa: ASSSRGSQNTEAF
j_call: TRBJ2-7; v_call: TRBV30; cdr3_aa: AWSVSRTSGRTQQY
j_call: TRBJ2-2; v_call: TRBV5-1; cdr3_aa: ASRGGFANTGELF
j_call: TRBJ2-1; v_call: TRBV5-1; cdr3_aa: ASSLGLAGTWYNEQF
j_call: TRBJ2-6; v_call: TRBV5-1; cdr3_aa: ASSSRELSGANVLT
j_call: TRBJ2-3; v_call: TRBV12-3/TRBV12-4; cdr3_aa: ASSPSVPQY
j_call: TRBJ1-1; v_call: TRBV28; cdr3_aa: ASNPPGQGAF
j_call: TRBJ1-5; v_call: TRBV4-3; cdr3_aa: ASSQAGNQPQH
j_call: TRBJ1-5; v_call: TRBV7-2; cdr3_aa: ASSLDRTFQPQH
j_call: TRBJ2-3; v_call: TRBV6-1; cdr3_aa: ASSEGTGSTDTQY
j_call: TRBJ1-2; v_call: TRBV30; cdr3_aa: AWSVMRGGHGYT
j_call: TRBJ1-3; v_call: TRBV6-6; cdr3_aa: ASTQGPNSGNTIY
j_call: TRBJ2-2; v_call: TRBV11-2; cdr3_aa: ASSLLSSETGELF
j_call: TRBJ2-1; v_call: TRBV28; cdr3_aa: ASRETVHPRDNEQF
j_call: TRBJ2-5; v_call: TRBV15; cdr3_aa: ATKKPAVQETQY
j_call: TRBJ1-6; v_call: TRBV30; cdr3_aa: AWSSGQGNSPLH
j_call: TRBJ1-5; v_call: TRBV2; cdr3_aa: ASMRDRGYNQPQH
j_call: TRBJ2-7; v_call: TRBV5-6; cdr3_aa: ASSLVDRRLNYEQY
j_call: TRBJ2-7; v_call: TRBV5-4; cdr3_aa: ASSSAVVAGVGEQY
j_call: TRBJ2-7; v_call: TRBV27; cdr3_aa: ASSYRQATAYEQY
j_call: TRBJ1-2; v_call: TRBV6-2/TRBV6-3; cdr3_aa: ASSYSDRANYGYT
j_call: TRBJ1-2; v_call: TRBV27; cdr3_aa: ASSGTGYGYT
j_call: TRBJ1-1; v_call: TRBV5-1; cdr3_aa: ASSLAIPGADAEAF
j_call: TRBJ2-3; v_call: TRBV28; cdr3_aa: AISYGTSGDTQY
j_call: TRBJ2-5; v_call: TRBV28; cdr3_aa: ASSSPRLGQGARAGETQY
j_call: TRBJ1-3; v_call: TRBV3-1/TRBV3-2; cdr3_aa: ASSSDRARGNTIY
j_call: TRBJ1-4; v_call: TRBV4-3; cdr3_aa: ASSGGRGYEKLF
j_call: TRBJ1-2; v_call: TRBV7-2; cdr3_aa: ASSLRWAGSTGYT